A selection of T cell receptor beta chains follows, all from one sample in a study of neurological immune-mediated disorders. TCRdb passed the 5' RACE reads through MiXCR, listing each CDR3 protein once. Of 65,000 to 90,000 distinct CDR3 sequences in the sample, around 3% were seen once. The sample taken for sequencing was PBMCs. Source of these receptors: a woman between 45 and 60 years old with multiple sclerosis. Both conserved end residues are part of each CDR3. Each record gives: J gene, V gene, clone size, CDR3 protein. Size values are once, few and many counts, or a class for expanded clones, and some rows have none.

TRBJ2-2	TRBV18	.	CDSSTPSGELFF
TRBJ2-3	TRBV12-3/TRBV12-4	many	CASSILDTQYF
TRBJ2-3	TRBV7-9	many	CASSPQGFATDTQYF
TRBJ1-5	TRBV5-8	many	CASSPSWSYQNQPQHF
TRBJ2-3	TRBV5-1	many	CASSLAAGVTDTQYF
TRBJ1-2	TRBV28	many	CASNLLTEGYTF
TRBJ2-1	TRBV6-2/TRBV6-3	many	CASSYPYNEQFF
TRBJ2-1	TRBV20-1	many	CSAPPGQGYNEQFF
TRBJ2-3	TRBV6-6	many	CASSLSGTYTDTQYF
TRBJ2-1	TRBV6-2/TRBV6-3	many	CASSPRYAGAGEQFF
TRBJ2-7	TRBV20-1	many	CSAATTRSTGEQYF
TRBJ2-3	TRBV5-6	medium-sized	CASSLNLAGVDTQYF
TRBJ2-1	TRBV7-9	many	CASSLATPSEQFF
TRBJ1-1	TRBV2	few	CASSEGQLEAFF
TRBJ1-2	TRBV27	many	CASSSDRVNYGYTF
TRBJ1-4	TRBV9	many	CASSERGFRVLNEKLFF
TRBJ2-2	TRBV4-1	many	CASSTWTGEGAELFF
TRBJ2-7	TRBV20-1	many	CSARDSGTSYEQYF
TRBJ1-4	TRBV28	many	CASGGSTNEKLFF
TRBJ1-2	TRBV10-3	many	CAISNDAFYGYTF
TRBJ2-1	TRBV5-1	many	CASSLAGQGYNEQFF
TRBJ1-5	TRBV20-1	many	CSASYPRPDSNQPQHF
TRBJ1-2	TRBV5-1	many	CASNGGANYGYTF